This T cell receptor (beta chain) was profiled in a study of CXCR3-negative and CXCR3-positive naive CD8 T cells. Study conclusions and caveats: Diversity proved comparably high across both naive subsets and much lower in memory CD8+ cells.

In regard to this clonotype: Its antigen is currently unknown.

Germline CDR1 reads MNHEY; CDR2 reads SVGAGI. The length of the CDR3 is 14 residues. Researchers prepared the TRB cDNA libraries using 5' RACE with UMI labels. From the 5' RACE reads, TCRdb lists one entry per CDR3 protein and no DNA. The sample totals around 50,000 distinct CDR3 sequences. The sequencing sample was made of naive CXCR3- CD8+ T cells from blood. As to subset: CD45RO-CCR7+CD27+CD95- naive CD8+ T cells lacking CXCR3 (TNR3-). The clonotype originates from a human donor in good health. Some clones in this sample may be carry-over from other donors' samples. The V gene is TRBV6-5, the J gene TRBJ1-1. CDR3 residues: CASSYNPLNTEAFF.